This T cell receptor (beta chain) was sequenced in a study of graft-versus-host responses after intestinal transplantation. Study as a whole: Every one of the recipients received anti-thymocyte globulin induction and afterwards took tacrolimus and steroids for approximately three years.

Sequencing used immunoSEQ multiplex PCR; TCRdb keeps in-frame clones, though not all of them. The table includes tens of thousands of clones, around 90% detected once. Study conclusions and caveats: The recipient marrow held GvH clones, and some of them showed up first in ileum or blood.

The CDR3 totals 14 residues. V lost 4 bases, J lost 5 bases, and 8 bases stayed unmatched. Germline CDR1 SGDLS, CDR2 YYNGEE. About this clone: The antigen is undetermined.

This specimen consisted of unstimulated CD8+ T cells sorted from spleen or lymph node cells, obtained before intestinal transplant. This clonotype originated in a human donor who received an intestinal transplant. V usage is TRBV9 and J usage is TRBJ1-2; 7 bases map to TRBD1. CDR3 sequence: CASSPGTASYGYTF. The CDR3 coding sequence is TGTGCCAGCAGCCCAGGGACAGCCTCTTATGGCTACACCTTC.